One and the same sample provided the 11 T cell receptor beta chains below, sequenced in a study of T-cell reconstitution after alpha-beta-depleted transplantation in children. For TCRbeta, the library was prepared with unique molecular identifiers. One entry per CDR3 protein, called by TCRdb with MiXCR from the PCR reads. The table has over 300,000 distinct CDR3 sequences, 10% seen once. Sequencing was performed on PBMCs from the stem cell graft donor, taken from the stem cell graft. The receptors come from a human donor who donated a stem cell graft to a child with acute lymphoblastic leukemia.

V is TRBV15 and J is TRBJ1-2; 8 bases are shared with TRBD1. Germline V lookup: CDR1 LNHNV, CDR2 YYDKDF (reference sequence). The CDR3 is made up of 16 amino acids. V was clipped by 0 bases and J by 0 bases; unmatched bases: 3. CDR3 residues: CATSRDYRGTNYGYTF. The CDR3 DNA is TGTGCCACCAGCAGAGATTACAGGGGGACTAACTATGGCTACACCTTC.

Only a few counts were recorded for this clonotype. This chain connects TRBV5-1 to TRBJ2-7; 10 bases match TRBD2. Germline lookup yields CDR1 SGHRS and CDR2 YFSETQ. V lost 4 bases and J lost 7; bases outside the gene matches: 8. The length of the CDR3 is 14 residues. The CDR3 loop is CASSNTEREGEQYF. The DNA for the CDR3 is TGCGCCAGCAGCAACACCGAGCGGGAGGGTGAGCAGTACTTC.

This clonotype was observed a handful of times. The CDR3 DNA is TGCGCCAGCAGCTTGGAACATAACACCGGGGAGCTGTTTTTT. Its translation is CASSLEHNTGELFF. The V and J genes are TRBV5-1 and TRBJ2-2; D remains ambiguous. The CDR3 length is 14 residues. The V gene lost 0 bases and the J gene lost 2 bases, with 5 bases spanning the gap. CDR1 is SGHRS and CDR2 is YFSETQ in the germline V gene.

In this sample, this clonotype turned up a few times. The rearrangement joins TRBV28 to TRBJ1-2; 12 nucleotides agree with TRBD1. Germline trimming cut 9 bases from V and 0 bases from J; bases unmatched to any gene: 11. The CDR3 spans 17 residues. Germline V gene lookup returns CDR1 MDHEN and CDR2 SYDVKM. CDR3 bases: TGTGCCAGTGCGCCGGGACAGGGGGCTTGGGCTAACTATGGCTACACCTTC. Translation gives CASAPGQGAWANYGYTF.

The CDR3 sequence is CASSPRLAGGPGVGELFF. The CDR3 coding sequence is TGTGCCAGCAGTCCTCGACTAGCGGGAGGGCCGGGGGTCGGGGAGCTGTTTTTT. The chain employs TRBV12-3 or TRBV12-4 and TRBJ2-2, with TRBD2 identical over 14 bases. With V trimmed by 5 bases and J by 7 bases, 12 bases remained unmatched. CDR3 length: 18 amino acids.

CDR3 sequence reads: CACGLAGETDTQYF. The CDR3 DNA sequence: TGCGCCTGTGGACTAGCGGGAGAAACAGATACGCAGTATTTT. V usage is TRBV5-1 and J usage is TRBJ2-3; 13 bases agree with TRBD2. Germline assignment: CDR1 SGHRS and CDR2 YFSETQ. This CDR3 region has 14 residues. J gave up 3 bases and V 10 bases, and 5 bases lay outside the gene matches. The variable domain in full, completed from reference TRBV5-1 and TRBJ2-3, reads KAGVTQTPRYLIKTRGQQVTLSCSPISGHRSVSWYQQTPGQGLQFLFEYFSETQRNKGNFPGRFSGRQFSNSRSEMNVSTLELGDSALYLCACGLAGETDTQYFGPGTRLTVL.

The gene calls are TRBV27 and TRBJ2-7; D assignment may be TRBD1 or TRBD2 (5 bases each). The germline CDR1 and CDR2 sequences are MNHEY and SMNVEV (reference sequence). This CDR3 has 13 residues. CDR3 in amino acids: CAPNRDQDNKQYF. CDR3 in DNA: TGTGCTCCGAACCGGGACCAGGATAATAAGCAGTACTTC.

Concerning this clonotype itself: At one end the junction does not follow the germline gene, possibly because of a read error. This chain joins TRBV20-1 and TRBJ1-4; D call uncertain. The CDR3 is 11 residues long. Germline V gives CDR1 DFQATT, CDR2 SNEGSKA (reference sequence). The DNA for the CDR3 is TGCAGTGCTTCTCTACCCCCTCAGGCCGTTTTT. Protein sequence: CSASLPPQAVF.

The chain employs TRBV20-1 and TRBJ2-3, with 8 bases lining up with TRBD2. Germline V gene sequence: CDR1 DFQATT, CDR2 SNEGSKA (reference sequence). CDR3 length: 17 residues. Trimming at V came to 0 bases and at J to 3 bases, leaving 11 bases not matched to a gene. The CDR3 reads CSARDRFERERTDTQYF. The DNA of the CDR3 is TGCAGTGCTAGAGACCGATTCGAGCGGGAGAGGACAGATACGCAGTATTTT.

The gene calls are TRBV30 and TRBJ2-2; D is ambiguous. This CDR3 comprises 12 residues. The germline V and J ends were trimmed by 2 bases and 7 bases, with 8 bases remaining between them. Germline values: CDR1 GTSNPN, CDR2 SVGIG (reference sequence). This CDR3 is CAWSRVGGELFF. Here the CDR3 DNA reads TGTGCCTGGAGTAGAGTTGGCGGGGAGCTGTTTTTT.

The V and J genes are TRBV4-3 and TRBJ1-5; the D gene is possibly TRBD1 (5 bases). Looked up from germline, CDR1 is LGHNA and CDR2 is YSLEER. The V end lost 5 bases, the J end lost 6 bases, and 14 bases lay between the germline ends. The CDR3 has 14 residues. Here the CDR3 reads CASSETVGGQPQHF. DNA of the CDR3: TGCGCCAGCAGCGAGACTGTTGGGGGTCAGCCCCAGCATTTT.